Following are 3 T cell receptor beta chains from one sample sequenced in a study of T cell repertoires in cytomegalovirus infection (dated by TCRdb to the late 2010s). TCRdb names Illumina HiSeq 1500 as the instrument used. TCRdb's own reprocessing of the public reads used fastp at Q25 and MiXCR and kept productive beta chains. CDR3 protein duplicates are merged, each entry listing the most common genes and DNA. The sample profile shows 350,000 to 450,000 distinct CDR3 sequences; 15% to 20% of them were found once. The leading ten clones occupy around 9.3% of the sample. The sequencing input was PBMCs. The origin of the receptors is a human donor in good health (CMV status not recorded). Some clones in this sample may be carry-over from other donors' samples.

The sample holds many counts of this clonotype. J is TRBJ2-1 and V is TRBV7-9; perhaps D is TRBD1 or TRBD2 (5 bases each). V lost 6 bases and J 0 bases, leaving 12 bases between the germline ends. CDR1 SEHNR and CDR2 FQNEAQ come from the germline V gene (reference sequence). CDR3 length equals 15 residues. The CDR3: CASRPEGSSYNEQFF. In nucleotides, the CDR3 is TGTGCCAGCAGGCCCGAGGGGAGCTCCTACAATGAGCAGTTCTTC.

This clonotype was picked up one time. This may arise from a read error, as a much more abundant clone is one base away. The chain couples TRBV2 to TRBJ2-7; D is undetermined. Deletions cut 5 bases from V and 1 base from J, with 12 bases between. CDR1 is SNHLY and CDR2 is FYNNEI in the germline V gene. CDR3 length: 14 amino acids. CDR3 in DNA: TGTGCCAGCAGTTTTTATGGCGGATCCTACGAGCAGTACTTC. It specifies CASSFYGGSYEQYF.

The CDR3: CASSLAGGAFF. CDR3 coding DNA: TGTGCCAGCAGCTTAGCCGGGGGAGCTTTCTTT. V and J are TRBV7-2 and TRBJ1-1, with D maybe TRBD1 (5 bases). There are 11 residues in the CDR3. Germline CDR1 and CDR2: SGHTA and FQGNSA. Trimming removed 0 bases at V and 10 bases at J, with 6 bases between.